This entry features one TCR beta chain sequence. Its antigen is not known. Amplification of TCR alpha and beta CDR3 regions from RNA used iRepertoire nested multiplex PCR. One entry per CDR3 protein results from TCRdb running MiXCR on the multiplex PCR reads. Of some 190,000 distinct CDR3 sequences listed, roughly 32% are singletons. Trimming removed 0 bases from V and 6 bases from J, with 18 bases in between. There are 15 residues in the CDR3. Germline V gene data show CDR1 as DFQATT and CDR2 as SNEGSKA (reference sequence). This sample is part of a study of glioma-infiltrating T cells. Whole-study findings and limits: Tissue and blood shared very few CDR3 sequences.

This chain joins TRBV20-1 and TRBJ2-7; unclear D gene. The specimen was glioma tissue, nonneoplastic brain tissue, or PBMCs (not recorded which). The clonotype was recovered from a human donor with low-grade glioma or glioblastoma, undergoing nonglioma brain surgery, or in good health (not recorded which). The CDR3 protein is CSARDRQVHGAEQYF. The CDR3 DNA is TGCAGTGCTAGAGATAGGCAGGTTCATGGAGCCGAGCAGTACTTC.